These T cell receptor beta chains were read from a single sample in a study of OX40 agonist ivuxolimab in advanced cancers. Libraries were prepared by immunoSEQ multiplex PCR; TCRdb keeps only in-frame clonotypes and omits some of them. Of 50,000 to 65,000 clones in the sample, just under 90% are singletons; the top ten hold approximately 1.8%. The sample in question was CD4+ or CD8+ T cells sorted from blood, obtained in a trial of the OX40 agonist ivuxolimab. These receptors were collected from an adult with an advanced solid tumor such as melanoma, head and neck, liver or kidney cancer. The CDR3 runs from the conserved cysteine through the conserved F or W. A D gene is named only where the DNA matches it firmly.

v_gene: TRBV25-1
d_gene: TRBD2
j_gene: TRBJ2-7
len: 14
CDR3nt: TGTGCCAGCAGTGAATCCGGACTAGCCTACGAGCAGTACTTC
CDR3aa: CASSESGLAYEQYF

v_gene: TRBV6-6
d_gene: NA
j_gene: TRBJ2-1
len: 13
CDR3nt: TGTGCCAGCGTGGCGGGGGCTTTGGATGAGCAGTTCTTC
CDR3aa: CASVAGALDEQFF

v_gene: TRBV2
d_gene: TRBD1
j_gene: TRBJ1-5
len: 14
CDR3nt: TGTGCCAGCAGTGACGGGACAGTTAGGCAGCCCCAGCATTTT
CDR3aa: CASSDGTVRQPQHF

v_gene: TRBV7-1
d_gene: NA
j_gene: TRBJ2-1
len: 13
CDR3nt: TGTGCCAGCAGCTTTTCGCTCCACAATGAGCAGTTCTTC
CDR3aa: CASSFSLHNEQFF

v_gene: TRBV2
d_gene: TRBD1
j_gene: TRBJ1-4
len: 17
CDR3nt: TGTGCCATCCGCCCCTCGGGACAGGGGTCCCTTAATGAAAAACTGTTTTTT
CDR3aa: CAIRPSGQGSLNEKLFF

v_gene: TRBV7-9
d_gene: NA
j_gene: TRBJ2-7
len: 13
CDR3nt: TGTGCCAGCAGCCTAGGTGGCCGGGACGAGCAGTACTTC
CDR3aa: CASSLGGRDEQYF

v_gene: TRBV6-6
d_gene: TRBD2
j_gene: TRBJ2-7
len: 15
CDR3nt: TGTGCCAGCAGTCTTACTAGCGGGGGTTCCTACGAGCAGTACTTC
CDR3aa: CASSLTSGGSYEQYF

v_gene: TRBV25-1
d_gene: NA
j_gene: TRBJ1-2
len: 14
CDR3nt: TGTGCCAGCAGTGCCTTCCCCGACACGTATGGCTACACCTTC
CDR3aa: CASSAFPDTYGYTF

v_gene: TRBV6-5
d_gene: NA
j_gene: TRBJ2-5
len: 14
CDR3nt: TGTGCCAGCAGTCAGAAACAGGGTTCCGAGACCCAGTACTTC
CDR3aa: CASSQKQGSETQYF

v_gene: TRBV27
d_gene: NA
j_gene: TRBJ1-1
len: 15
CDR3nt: TGTGCCAGCAGGATAATGGCCTTTCTTAACACTGAAGCTTTCTTT
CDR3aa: CASRIMAFLNTEAFF

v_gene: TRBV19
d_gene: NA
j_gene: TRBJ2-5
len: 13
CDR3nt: TGTGCCAGTAGTAGAGGGTCTGAAGAGACCCAGTACTTC
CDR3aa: CASSRGSEETQYF

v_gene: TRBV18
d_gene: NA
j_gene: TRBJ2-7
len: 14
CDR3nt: TGTGCCAGCTCACCAAGTCAGGGGCCCTACGAGCAGTACTTC
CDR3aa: CASSPSQGPYEQYF

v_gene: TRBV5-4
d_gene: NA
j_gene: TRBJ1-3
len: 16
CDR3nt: TGTGCCAGCAGCTTTGCCCCGACAGGTTCTGGAAACACCATATATTTT
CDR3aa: CASSFAPTGSGNTIYF

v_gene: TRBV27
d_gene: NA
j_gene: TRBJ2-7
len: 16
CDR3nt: TGTGCCAGCAGTTTAACCCCCCCCACGAGCTCCTACGAGCAGTACTTC
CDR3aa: CASSLTPPTSSYEQYF

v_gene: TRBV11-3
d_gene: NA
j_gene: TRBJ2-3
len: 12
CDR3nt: TGTGCCAGCAGCTTAGGGTCAGATACGCAGTATTTT
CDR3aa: CASSLGSDTQYF

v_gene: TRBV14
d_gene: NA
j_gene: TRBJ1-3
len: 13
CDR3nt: TGTGCCAGCAGCGCGGCAGGCGGAAACACCATATATTTT
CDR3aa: CASSAAGGNTIYF

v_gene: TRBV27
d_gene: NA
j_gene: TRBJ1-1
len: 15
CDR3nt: TGTGCCAGCAGTTATAGCGGGAGTGCGAACACTGAAGCTTTCTTT
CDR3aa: CASSYSGSANTEAFF

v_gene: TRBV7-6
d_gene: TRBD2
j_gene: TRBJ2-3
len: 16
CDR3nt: TGTGCCAGCAGCCCCAGCTTTAGCGGGGGGGAAGGGACGCAGTATTTT
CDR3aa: CASSPSFSGGEGTQYF

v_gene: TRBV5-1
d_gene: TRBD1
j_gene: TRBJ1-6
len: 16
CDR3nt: TGCGCCAGCAGCTTGGATGGGGACAGGGTTACTTCACCCCTCCACTTT
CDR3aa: CASSLDGDRVTSPLHF